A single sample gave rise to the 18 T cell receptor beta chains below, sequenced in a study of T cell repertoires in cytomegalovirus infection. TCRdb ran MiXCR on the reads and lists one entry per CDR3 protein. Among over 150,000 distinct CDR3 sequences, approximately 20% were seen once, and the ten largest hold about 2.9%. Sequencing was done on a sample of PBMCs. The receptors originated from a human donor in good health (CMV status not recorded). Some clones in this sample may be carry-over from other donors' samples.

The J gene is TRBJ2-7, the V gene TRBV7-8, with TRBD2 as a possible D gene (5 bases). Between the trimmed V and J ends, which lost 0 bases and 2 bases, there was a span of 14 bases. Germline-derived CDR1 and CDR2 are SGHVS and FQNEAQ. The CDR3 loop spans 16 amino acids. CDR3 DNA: TGTGCCAGCAGCTTAGCCGGGAACACGATTCCCTACGAGCAGTACTTC. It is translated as CASSLAGNTIPYEQYF.

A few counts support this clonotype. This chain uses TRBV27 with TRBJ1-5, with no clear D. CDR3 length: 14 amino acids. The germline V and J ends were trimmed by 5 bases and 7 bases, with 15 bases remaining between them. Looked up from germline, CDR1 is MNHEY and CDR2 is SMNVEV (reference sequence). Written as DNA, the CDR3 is TGTGCCAGCAGTCCGCTGACGGGTCTGCAGCCCCAGCATTTT. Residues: CASSPLTGLQPQHF.

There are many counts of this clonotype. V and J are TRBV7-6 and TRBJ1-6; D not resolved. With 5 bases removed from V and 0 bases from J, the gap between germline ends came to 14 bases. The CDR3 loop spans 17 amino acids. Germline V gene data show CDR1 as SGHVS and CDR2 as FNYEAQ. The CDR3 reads CASSALGRSSYNSPLHF. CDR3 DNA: TGTGCCAGCAGCGCCTTGGGCAGGAGCTCCTATAATTCACCCCTCCACTTT.

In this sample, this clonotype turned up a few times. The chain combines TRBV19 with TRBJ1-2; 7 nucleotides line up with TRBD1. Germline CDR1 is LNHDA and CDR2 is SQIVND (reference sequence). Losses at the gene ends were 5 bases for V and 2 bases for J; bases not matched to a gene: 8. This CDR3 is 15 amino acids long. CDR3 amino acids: CASSPGQILNYGYTF. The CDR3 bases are TGTGCCAGTAGTCCGGGACAGATACTAAACTATGGCTACACCTTC.

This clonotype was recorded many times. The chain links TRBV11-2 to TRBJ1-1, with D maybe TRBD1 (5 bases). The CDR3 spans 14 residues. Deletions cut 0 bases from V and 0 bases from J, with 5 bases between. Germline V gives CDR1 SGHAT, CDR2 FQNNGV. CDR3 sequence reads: CASSLDRVNTEAFF. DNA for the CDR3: TGTGCCAGCAGCTTAGACAGGGTGAACACTGAAGCTTTCTTT.

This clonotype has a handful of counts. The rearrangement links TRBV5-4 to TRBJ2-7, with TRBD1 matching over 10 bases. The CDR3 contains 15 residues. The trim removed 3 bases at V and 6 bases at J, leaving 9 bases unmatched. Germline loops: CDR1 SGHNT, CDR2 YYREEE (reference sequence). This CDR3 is CASSSGGTGDREQYF. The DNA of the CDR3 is TGTGCCAGCAGCTCTGGAGGGACAGGGGATCGCGAGCAGTACTTC. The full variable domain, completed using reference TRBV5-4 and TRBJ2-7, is ETGVTQSPTHLIKTRGQQVTLRCSSQSGHNTVSWYQQALGQGPQFIFQYYREEENGRGNFPPRFSGLQFPNYSSELNVNALELDDSALYLCASSSGGTGDREQYFGPGTRLTVT.

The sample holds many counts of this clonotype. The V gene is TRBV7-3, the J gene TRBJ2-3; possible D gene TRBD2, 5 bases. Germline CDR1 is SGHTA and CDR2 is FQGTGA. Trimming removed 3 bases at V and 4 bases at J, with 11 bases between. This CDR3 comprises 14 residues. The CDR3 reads CASSFLGGSDTQYF. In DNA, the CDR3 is TGTGCCAGCAGCTTCCTAGGAGGATCAGATACGCAGTATTTT. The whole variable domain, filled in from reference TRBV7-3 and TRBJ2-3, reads GAGVSQTPSNKVTEKGKYVELRCDPISGHTALYWYRQSLGQGPEFLIYFQGTGAADDSGLPNDRFFAVRPEGSVSTLKIQRTERGDSAVYLCASSFLGGSDTQYFGPGTRLTVL.

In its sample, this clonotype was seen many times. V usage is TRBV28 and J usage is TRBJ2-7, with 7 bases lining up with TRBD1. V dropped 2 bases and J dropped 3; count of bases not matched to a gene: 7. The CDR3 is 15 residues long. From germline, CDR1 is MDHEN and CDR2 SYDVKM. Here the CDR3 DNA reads TGTGCCAGCAGTTTAGAGGGGGCGCGTGGCTACGAGCAGTACTTC. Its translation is CASSLEGARGYEQYF. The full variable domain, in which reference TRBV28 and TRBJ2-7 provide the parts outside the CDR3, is DVKVTQSSRYLVKRTGEKVFLECVQDMDHENMFWYRQDPGLGLRLIYFSYDVKMKEKGDIPEGYSVSREKKERFSLILESASTNQTSMYLCASSLEGARGYEQYFGPGTRLTVT.

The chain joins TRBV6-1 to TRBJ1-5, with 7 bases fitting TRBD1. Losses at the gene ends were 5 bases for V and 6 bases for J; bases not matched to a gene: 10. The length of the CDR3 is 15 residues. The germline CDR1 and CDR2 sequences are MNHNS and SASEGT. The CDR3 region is CASSYLDRYGQPQHF. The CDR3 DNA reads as TGTGCCAGCAGTTACCTGGACAGGTACGGTCAGCCCCAGCATTTT.

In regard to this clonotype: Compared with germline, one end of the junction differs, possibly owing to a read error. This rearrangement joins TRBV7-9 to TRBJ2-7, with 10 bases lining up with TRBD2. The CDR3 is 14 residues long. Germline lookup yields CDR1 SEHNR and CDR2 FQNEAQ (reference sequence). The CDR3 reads CASSLKAGGWERYF. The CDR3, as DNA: TGTGCCAGCAGCTTAAAAGCGGGAGGGTGGGAGCGGTACTTC.

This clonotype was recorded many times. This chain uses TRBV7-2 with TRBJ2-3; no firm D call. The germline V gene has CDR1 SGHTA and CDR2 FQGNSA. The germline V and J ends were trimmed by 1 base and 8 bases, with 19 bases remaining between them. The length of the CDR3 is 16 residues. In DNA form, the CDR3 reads TGTGCCAGCAGCTTAGGTCCTGGGTATCCAACGGGTACGCAGTATTTT. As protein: CASSLGPGYPTGTQYF.

CDR3 DNA sequence: TGCAGTGCTAGAGATTCGGGCTCCAGGGATACGCAGTATTTT. This encodes CSARDSGSRDTQYF. This sequence joins TRBV20-1 and TRBJ2-3; D gene uncertain. The germline V and J ends were trimmed by 0 bases and 6 bases, with 13 bases remaining between them. Germline loops: CDR1 DFQATT, CDR2 SNEGSKA (reference sequence). This CDR3 spans 14 amino acids.

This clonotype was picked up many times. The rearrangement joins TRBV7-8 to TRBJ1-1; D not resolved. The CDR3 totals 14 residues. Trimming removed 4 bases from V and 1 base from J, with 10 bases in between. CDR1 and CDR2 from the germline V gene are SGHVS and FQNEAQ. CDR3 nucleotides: TGTGCCAGCAGCTCAGGACGGGGGAACACTGAAGCTTTCTTT. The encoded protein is CASSSGRGNTEAFF. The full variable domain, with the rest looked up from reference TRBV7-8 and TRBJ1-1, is GAGVSQSPRYKVAKRGQDVALRCDPISGHVSLFWYQQALGQGPEFLTYFQNEAQLDKSGLPSDRFFAERPEGSVSTLKIQRTQQEDSAVYLCASSSGRGNTEAFFGQGTRLTVV.

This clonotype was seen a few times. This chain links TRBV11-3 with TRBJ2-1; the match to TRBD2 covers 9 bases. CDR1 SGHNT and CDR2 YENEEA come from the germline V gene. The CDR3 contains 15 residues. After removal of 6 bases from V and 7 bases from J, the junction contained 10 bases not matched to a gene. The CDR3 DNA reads TGTGCCAGCAGAACCGGGACTAGCCTAAGTAATGAGCAGTTCTTC. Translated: CASRTGTSLSNEQFF.

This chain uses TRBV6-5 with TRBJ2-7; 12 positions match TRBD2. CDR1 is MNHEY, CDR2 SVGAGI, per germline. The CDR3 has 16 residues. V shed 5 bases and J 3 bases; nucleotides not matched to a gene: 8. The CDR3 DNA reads TGTGCCAGCAGTGAACCTAGCGGGAGGGGACTCTACGAGCAGTACTTC. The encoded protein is CASSEPSGRGLYEQYF.

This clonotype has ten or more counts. The CDR3 DNA reads TGTGCCAGCAGCTTAGGAGGGGTTCGACGAGAGACCCAGTACTTC. Translation: CASSLGGVRRETQYF. This chain connects TRBV11-2 to TRBJ2-5; D is perhaps TRBD1 or TRBD2 (5 bases each). This CDR3 is built from 15 residues. V was clipped by 1 base and J by 4 bases, with 13 bases between them. Germline V CDR1 and CDR2: SGHAT, FQNNGV.

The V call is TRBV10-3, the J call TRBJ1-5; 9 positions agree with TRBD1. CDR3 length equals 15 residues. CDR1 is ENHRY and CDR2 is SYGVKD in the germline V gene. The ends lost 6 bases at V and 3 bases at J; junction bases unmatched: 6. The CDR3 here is CAIRPGTGTNQPQHF. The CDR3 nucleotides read TGTGCCATCAGACCCGGGACAGGGACCAATCAGCCCCAGCATTTT.

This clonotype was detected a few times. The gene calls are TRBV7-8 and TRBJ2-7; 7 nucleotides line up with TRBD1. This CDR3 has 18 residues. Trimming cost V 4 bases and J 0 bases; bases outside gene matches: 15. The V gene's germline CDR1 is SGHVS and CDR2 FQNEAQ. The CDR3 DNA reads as TGTGCCAGCAGCTCCAGACAGGGAAGTCCGGTTGGCTCCTACGAGCAGTACTTC. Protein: CASSSRQGSPVGSYEQYF.